The 12 T cell receptor beta chains below were found in one sample sequenced in a study of cytomegalovirus exposure and HLA in healthy donors. The PCR was carried out with 60 Vbeta primers and 13 Jbeta primers. The protocol was immunoSEQ multiplex PCR, while the TCRdb copy is restricted to in-frame clones and leaves out a portion. Among around 97,000 clones, approximately 66% were seen once, and the ten largest hold roughly 3.3%. Sequencing used PBMCs. Source of these receptors: a woman between 50 and 59 years old in good health and CMV-seronegative.

This clone was counted a single time. The chain is built from TRBV11-3 and TRBJ2-3, with 7 bases identical to TRBD2. The CDR3 consists of 16 residues. J gave up 4 bases and V 2 bases, and 9 bases lay outside the gene matches. Germline lookup yields CDR1 SGHNT and CDR2 YENEEA. The DNA of the CDR3 is TGTGCCAGCAGCTTAAGAATTGGCGGGAGCTCAGATACGCAGTATTTT. Its protein is CASSLRIGGSSDTQYF.

V and J are TRBV7-2 and TRBJ2-1; D is possibly TRBD2 (5 bases). The germline gives CDR1 SGHTA, CDR2 FQGNSA. CDR3 length: 13 amino acids. The V gene lost 5 bases and the J gene lost 3 bases, with 8 bases spanning the gap. The CDR3 DNA reads TGTGCCAGCAGCGCAGACTACTACAATGAGCAGTTCTTC. Amino acids: CASSADYYNEQFF. The variable domain in full, completed from reference TRBV7-2 and TRBJ2-1, reads GAGVSQSPSNKVTEKGKDVELRCDPISGHTALYWYRQSLGQGLEFLIYFQGNSAPDKSGLPSDRFSAERTGGSVSTLTIQRTQQEDSAVYLCASSADYYNEQFFGPGTRLTVL.

The rearrangement joins TRBV18 to TRBJ1-3; D gene uncertain. The CDR3 has 15 residues. Trimming took off 2 bases at V and 4 bases at J, with 12 bases between the two ends. Germline values: CDR1 KGHSH, CDR2 LQKENI. This chain's CDR3 is CASSPNSVSGNTIYF. The CDR3 DNA follows: TGTGCCAGCTCACCAAACTCCGTTTCCGGAAACACCATATATTTT.

V usage is TRBV7-2 and J usage is TRBJ2-7; 8 nucleotides align to TRBD1. The V and J ends lost 2 bases and 6 bases, in that order; junction bases with no gene match: 6. The CDR3 extends over 14 amino acids. Germline values: CDR1 SGHTA, CDR2 FQGNSA. CDR3 loop: CASSLRRQGSEQYF. The CDR3 DNA follows: TGTGCCAGCAGCTTAAGGAGACAGGGGAGCGAGCAGTACTTC.

The V gene is TRBV19, the J gene TRBJ1-2; unclear D gene. Trimming cost V 8 bases and J 5 bases, with 12 bases left between them. CDR1 LNHDA and CDR2 SQIVND come from the germline V gene (reference sequence). The CDR3 runs 12 residues. CDR3 residues: CASSGAGYGYTF. As DNA, the CDR3 is TGTGCCAGTTCGGGAGCCGGGTATGGCTACACCTTC.

The V and J genes are TRBV4-1 and TRBJ1-1; D possibly corresponds to TRBD1 (5 bases). V was pared by 1 base and J by 4 bases, with 16 bases between. The germline CDR1 and CDR2 sequences are MGHRA and YSYEKL. CDR3 length: 16 residues. CDR3 DNA sequence: TGCGCCAGCAGCCAAGTCTATGTCCACGGGGGCACTGAAGCTTTCTTT. Residues: CASSQVYVHGGTEAFF.

This clone was counted only a few times. The chain couples TRBV28 to TRBJ1-1; TRBD1 matches at 7 bases. Germline assignment: CDR1 MDHEN and CDR2 SYDVKM. The V and J ends lost 8 bases and 4 bases, in that order; junction bases with no gene match: 1. There are 11 residues in the CDR3. CDR3 coding DNA: TGTGCCAGCCACAGGGGCACTGAAGCTTTCTTT. Protein sequence: CASHRGTEAFF.

The chain employs TRBV4-2 and TRBJ2-6, with D unclear. The CDR3 loop spans 17 amino acids. V was clipped by 3 bases and J by 0 bases, with 12 bases between them. Per germline, CDR1 LGHNA and CDR2 YNFKEQ. The CDR3: CASSHSVLNSGANVLTF. CDR3 coding DNA: TGTGCCAGCAGCCACTCGGTCTTAAACTCTGGGGCCAACGTCCTGACTTTC.

The V gene is TRBV7-2, the J gene TRBJ2-5; 8 nucleotides match TRBD2. Germline V gene data show CDR1 as SGHTA and CDR2 as FQGNSA. The CDR3 extends over 15 amino acids. V trimming: 3 bases; J trimming: 5 bases; junction bases outside the gene matches: 8. The CDR3 spells CASSFGGGSRETQYF. The CDR3 nucleotides read TGTGCCAGCAGCTTCGGGGGGGGTAGCCGTGAGACCCAGTACTTC. The full variable domain, in which reference TRBV7-2 and TRBJ2-5 provide the parts outside the CDR3, is GAGVSQSPSNKVTEKGKDVELRCDPISGHTALYWYRQSLGQGLEFLIYFQGNSAPDKSGLPSDRFSAERTGGSVSTLTIQRTQQEDSAVYLCASSFGGGSRETQYFGPGTRLLVL.

This chain connects TRBV19 to TRBJ1-5, with D possibly matching TRBD1 (6 bases). CDR3 length: 14 amino acids. The germline CDR1 and CDR2 sequences are LNHDA and SQIVND (reference sequence). The ends were cut back, 5 bases at V and 4 bases at J, with 12 bases in the middle. The CDR3 here is CASSLQGENQPQHF. The CDR3 nucleotides read TGTGCCAGTAGTCTACAGGGAGAGAATCAGCCCCAGCATTTT.

About this clone: One end of the junction is discordant with germline, which a read error may explain. The CDR3 nucleotides are TGTTCCAGCAGTCGGGGTGGGGAGACCCAGTACTTC. Amino acid sequence: CSSSRGGETQYF. The V and J genes are TRBV7-9 and TRBJ2-5, with D possibly being TRBD2 (5 bases). The CDR3 spans 12 residues. Germline assignment: CDR1 SEHNR and CDR2 FQNEAQ (reference sequence). The full variable domain, rest sourced from reference TRBV7-9 and TRBJ2-5, is DTGVSQNPRHKITKRGQNVTFRCDPISEHNRLYWYRQTLGQGPEFLTYFQNEAQLEKSRLLSDRFSAERPKGSFSTLEIQRTEQGDSAMYLCSSSRGGETQYFGPGTRLLVL.

The chain has TRBV7-2 and TRBJ2-5, with 8 bases identical to TRBD2. Germline assignment: CDR1 SGHTA and CDR2 FQGNSA. The CDR3 is 14 residues long. V lost 3 bases to trimming and J lost 5 bases; unmatched junction nucleotides: 5. The chain's CDR3 is CASSFSPGGETQYF. CDR3 DNA: TGTGCCAGCAGCTTTTCTCCGGGAGGGGAGACCCAGTACTTC.